This T cell receptor beta chain originates from a study of shared clonotypes between healthy human individuals. Method: immunoSEQ multiplex PCR; TCRdb's copy keeps in-frame clones and lacks some. The table records 600,000 to 750,000 clones, 60% to 80% of them present only once. Study-level results: Sample collection involved blood only; tissue repertoires are likely different.

This clone turned up a few times. Its antigen is not known. Sequencing was done on a sample of memory CD4+ T cells sorted from blood. Subset specified: CD45RA-negative fraction. The sequence came from a woman aged 30 to 39 in good health.

The DNA of the CDR3 is TGTGCCAGCAGCCTCCGGAGGCAGGGGGTCTACAATGAGCAGTTCTTC. This encodes CASSLRRQGVYNEQFF. The rearrangement joins TRBV13 to TRBJ2-1; 7 bases align to TRBD1. In germline, CDR1 is PRHDT, CDR2 FYEKMQ (reference sequence). Trimming removed 5 bases from V and 3 bases from J; junction bases left unmatched: 10. The length of the CDR3 is 16 residues.